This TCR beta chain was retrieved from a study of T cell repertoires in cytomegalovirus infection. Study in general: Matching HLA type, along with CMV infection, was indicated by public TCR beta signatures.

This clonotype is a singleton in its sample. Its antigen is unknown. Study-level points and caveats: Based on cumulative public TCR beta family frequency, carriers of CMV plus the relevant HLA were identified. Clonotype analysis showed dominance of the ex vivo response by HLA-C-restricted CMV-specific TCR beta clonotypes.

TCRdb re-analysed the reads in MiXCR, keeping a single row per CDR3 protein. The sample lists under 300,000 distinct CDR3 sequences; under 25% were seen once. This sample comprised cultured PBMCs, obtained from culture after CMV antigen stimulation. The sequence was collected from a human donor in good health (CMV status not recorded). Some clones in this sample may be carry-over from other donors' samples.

The DNA of the CDR3 is TGTGCCAGCAGCTCCAGAGGCGCCTCTGGAAACACCATATATTTT. Protein sequence: CASSSRGASGNTIYF. The V gene is TRBV13, the J gene TRBJ1-3, with D uncertain. V was pared by 4 bases and J by 0 bases, with 10 bases between. This CDR3 has 15 residues. Germline values: CDR1 PRHDT, CDR2 FYEKMQ (reference sequence).